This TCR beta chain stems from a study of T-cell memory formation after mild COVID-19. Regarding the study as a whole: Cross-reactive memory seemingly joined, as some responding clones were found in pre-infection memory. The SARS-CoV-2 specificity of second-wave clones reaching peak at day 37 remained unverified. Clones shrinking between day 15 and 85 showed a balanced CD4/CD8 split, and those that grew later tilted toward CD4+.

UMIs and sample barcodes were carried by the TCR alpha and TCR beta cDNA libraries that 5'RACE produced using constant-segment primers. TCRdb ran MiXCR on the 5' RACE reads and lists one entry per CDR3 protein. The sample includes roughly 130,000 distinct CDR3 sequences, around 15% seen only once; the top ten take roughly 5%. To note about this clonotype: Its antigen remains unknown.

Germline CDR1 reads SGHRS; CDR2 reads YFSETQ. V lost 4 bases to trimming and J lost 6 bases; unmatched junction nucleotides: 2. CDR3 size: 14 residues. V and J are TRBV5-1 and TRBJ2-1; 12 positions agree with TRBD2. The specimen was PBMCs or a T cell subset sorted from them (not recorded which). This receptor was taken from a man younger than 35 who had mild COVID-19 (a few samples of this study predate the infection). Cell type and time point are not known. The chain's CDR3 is CASSRTSGANEQFF. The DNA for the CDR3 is TGCGCCAGCAGCCGGACTAGCGGGGCCAATGAGCAGTTCTTC.